The 27 T cell receptor beta chains listed next were all sequenced from one sample in a study of siplizumab effects on memory and regulatory T cells. Data came from immunoSEQ multiplex PCR; TCRdb stores just in-frame clones and leaves some out. The table records some 110,000 clones, 85% to 95% of them present only once. The specimen sequenced was Tregs sorted from blood. Receptors were obtained from a human donor in good health.

J is TRBJ2-3 and V is TRBV7-9; no definite D call. The CDR3 totals 14 residues. Germline CDR1 and CDR2: SEHNR and FQNEAQ (reference sequence). The V end was cut by 2 bases, the J end by 4 bases, with 10 bases between. As DNA, the CDR3 is TGTGCCAGCAGCTTATTTGCTGGCGCAGATACGCAGTATTTT. It specifies CASSLFAGADTQYF.

This chain connects TRBV19 to TRBJ2-5; D might be TRBD1 (6 bases). Germline assignment: CDR1 LNHDA and CDR2 SQIVND (reference sequence). The V end was cut by 3 bases, the J end by 1 base, with 9 bases between. The CDR3 sequence is 14 residues long. CDR3 bases: TGTGCCAGTAGTATCCAGGGGTTCCAAGAGACCCAGTACTTC. Translation: CASSIQGFQETQYF.

The chain couples TRBV15 to TRBJ1-1; the match to TRBD1 covers 8 bases. J gave up 4 bases and V 1 base, and 11 bases lay outside the gene matches. Germline values: CDR1 LNHNV, CDR2 YYDKDF (reference sequence). This CDR3 is built from 17 residues. CDR3 nucleotides: TGTGCCACCAGCAGAGTTCCCACGGTCAGGGGGCCCACTGAAGCTTTCTTT. Protein sequence: CATSRVPTVRGPTEAFF.

The rearrangement joins TRBV7-2 to TRBJ2-5; TRBD2 matches 14 bases. The CDR3 is made up of 16 amino acids. Germline V lookup: CDR1 SGHTA, CDR2 FQGNSA. The J segment lost 4 bases and the V segment lost 6 bases, leaving 7 bases of the junction unmatched. This CDR3 is CASRKTSGRGGETQYF. The CDR3 nucleotides are TGTGCCAGCAGGAAGACTAGCGGGAGGGGTGGAGAGACCCAGTACTTC.

The CDR3 nucleotides are TGCGCCAGCAGCCAAGATAAAAGGGAGGGGCAGTTCTTC. Translating gives CASSQDKREGQFF. The J gene is TRBJ2-1, the V gene TRBV4-1, with TRBD2 matching over 7 bases. Germline CDR1 MGHRA, CDR2 YSYEKL. V lost 0 bases and J lost 12; bases outside the gene matches: 5. The CDR3 runs 13 residues.

This sequence joins TRBV7-9 and TRBJ2-1, with 9 bases identical to TRBD1. Germline trimming cut 4 bases from V and 13 bases from J; bases unmatched to any gene: 2. Germline V gives CDR1 SEHNR, CDR2 FQNEAQ (reference sequence). The CDR3 is 11 residues long. The CDR3 region has the DNA TGTGCCAGCAGCTCGGGACAGGGCCAGTTCTTC. Its protein is CASSSGQGQFF.

The gene calls are TRBV21-1 and TRBJ1-1; the table's D call TRBD1 went unverified against the DNA. TRBV21-1 is marked as a pseudogene. CDR3 length: 15 amino acids. The CDR3 DNA reads as TGTGCCAGCATTATGAGGACAGATTTGAACACTGAAGCTTTCTTT. It encodes CASIMRTDLNTEAFF.

This clone was found a few times. The chain is built from TRBV19 and TRBJ2-5; TRBD2 agrees at 7 bases. V gave up 9 bases and J gave up 4 bases; unmatched junction bases: 11. Germline V gene lookup returns CDR1 LNHDA and CDR2 SQIVND (reference sequence). The length of the CDR3 is 14 residues. The DNA of the CDR3 is TGTGCCAGCAAAGAGACCGGGGGGAGAGAGACCCAGTACTTC. Translating it yields CASKETGGRETQYF.

V usage is TRBV6-5 and J usage is TRBJ1-2, with 7 bases identical to TRBD1. Trimming at V came to 5 bases and at J to 7 bases, leaving 4 bases not matched to a gene. The V gene's germline CDR1 is MNHEY and CDR2 SVGAGI. The CDR3 runs to 12 residues. The CDR3 sequence is CASSNRGSGYTF. The CDR3 DNA is TGTGCCAGCAGTAACAGGGGTTCTGGCTACACCTTC.

The genes are TRBV19 and TRBJ2-1, with TRBD2 identical over 12 bases. The CDR3 is 17 residues long. CDR1 LNHDA and CDR2 SQIVND come from the germline V gene (reference sequence). V lost 4 bases and J lost 6; bases outside the gene matches: 10. CDR3 sequence reads: CASSTRPGTSGRNEQFF. CDR3 nucleotide sequence: TGTGCCAGTAGTACCCGCCCCGGGACTAGCGGGCGCAATGAGCAGTTCTTC. Complete variable domain (other parts from reference TRBV19 and TRBJ2-1): DGGITQSPKYLFRKEGQNVTLSCEQNLNHDAMYWYRQDPGQGLRLIYYSQIVNDFQKGDIAEGYSVSREKKESFPLTVTSAQKNPTAFYLCASSTRPGTSGRNEQFFGPGTRLTVL.

This clone showed up just once. V usage is TRBV19 and J usage is TRBJ2-3, with D possibly called TRBD1 or TRBD2 (5 bases each). Germline assignment: CDR1 LNHDA and CDR2 SQIVND (reference sequence). Trimming stripped 4 bases from V and 4 bases from J, with 12 bases between. There are 14 residues in the CDR3. In DNA form, the CDR3 reads TGTGCCAGTAGTAGGGGGATGGAATCAGATACGCAGTATTTT. Translation: CASSRGMESDTQYF.

This chain connects TRBV7-3 to TRBJ2-1; 9 nucleotides match TRBD2. The CDR3 sequence is 15 residues long. The trim removed 6 bases at V and 2 bases at J, leaving 5 bases unmatched. CDR1 is SGHTA and CDR2 is FQGTGA in the germline V gene. The CDR3 here is CASSLSGGTYNEQFF. CDR3 coding DNA: TGTGCCAGCAGTCTTAGCGGGGGAACCTACAATGAGCAGTTCTTC. Complete variable domain (other parts from reference TRBV7-3 and TRBJ2-1): GAGVSQTPSNKVTEKGKYVELRCDPISGHTALYWYRQSLGQGPEFLIYFQGTGAADDSGLPNDRFFAVRPEGSVSTLKIQRTERGDSAVYLCASSLSGGTYNEQFFGPGTRLTVL.

J is TRBJ1-1 and V is TRBV7-3; 7 nucleotides line up with TRBD1. The CDR3 extends over 16 amino acids. After removal of 5 bases from V and 5 bases from J, the junction contained 14 bases not matched to a gene. Per the germline V gene, CDR1 is SGHTA and CDR2 is FQGTGA. The CDR3 region has the DNA TGTGCCAGCAGCAAAACAACAACAGGGGATCCTACTGAAGCTTTCTTT. Its protein is CASSKTTTGDPTEAFF. Together with reference TRBV7-3 and TRBJ1-1, the CDR3 gives the full variable domain: GAGVSQTPSNKVTEKGKYVELRCDPISGHTALYWYRQSLGQGPEFLIYFQGTGAADDSGLPNDRFFAVRPEGSVSTLKIQRTERGDSAVYLCASSKTTTGDPTEAFFGQGTRLTVV.

V is TRBV6-1 and J is TRBJ1-2, with D tentatively TRBD1 (5 bases). Germline V lookup: CDR1 MNHNS, CDR2 SASEGT. Trimming took 6 bases from V and 9 from J, leaving 8 bases between them. The CDR3 sequence is 10 residues long. Written as DNA, the CDR3 is TGTGCCAGCAGAGACAGTCGCTACACCTTC. Amino acids: CASRDSRYTF.

V usage is TRBV6-6 and J usage is TRBJ1-6; D gene ambiguous. This CDR3 is built from 13 residues. V dropped 6 bases and J dropped 9 bases, with 12 bases sitting between them. Germline V lookup: CDR1 MNHNY, CDR2 SVGAGI (reference sequence). The CDR3 sequence is CASSQGGFSPLHF. DNA of the CDR3: TGTGCCAGCAGCCAAGGAGGGTTTTCACCCCTCCACTTT.

The chain carries TRBV5-5 and TRBJ2-5; the D is unclear. The CDR3 runs 14 residues. V lost 0 bases, J lost 0 bases, and 6 bases lay in between. CDR1 and CDR2 from the germline V gene are SGHKS and YYEKEE (reference sequence). The CDR3 spells CASSLVVNQETQYF. In DNA form, the CDR3 reads TGTGCCAGCAGCTTGGTCGTGAACCAAGAGACCCAGTACTTC.

CDR3: CASSLSLAGVNEQYF. For the CDR3, the DNA is TGTGCCAGCAGCTTATCACTAGCGGGAGTTAACGAGCAGTACTTC. V gene TRBV5-6 combines with J gene TRBJ2-7; 11 bases agree with TRBD2. The CDR3 runs to 15 residues. Germline V gene data show CDR1 as SGHDT and CDR2 as YYEEEE. The V gene end was trimmed by 2 bases and the J gene end by 5 bases; junction bases not matched to a gene: 6. The entire variable domain, with the rest obtained from reference TRBV5-6 and TRBJ2-7, is as follows: DAGVTQSPTHLIKTRGQQVTLRCSPKSGHDTVSWYQQALGQGPQFIFQYYEEEERQRGNFPDRFSGHQFPNYSSELNVNALLLGDSALYLCASSLSLAGVNEQYFGPGTRLTVT.

The J gene is TRBJ2-1, the V gene TRBV5-1; D call uncertain. In germline, CDR1 is SGHRS, CDR2 YFSETQ. The V and J ends lost 4 bases and 10 bases respectively, with 21 bases between them. The length of the CDR3 is 15 residues. The CDR3 loop reads CASSVGSSKIPEQFF. The CDR3 DNA follows: TGCGCCAGCAGCGTTGGATCCTCGAAAATCCCCGAGCAGTTCTTC. The entire variable domain, with the rest obtained from reference TRBV5-1 and TRBJ2-1, is as follows: KAGVTQTPRYLIKTRGQQVTLSCSPISGHRSVSWYQQTPGQGLQFLFEYFSETQRNKGNFPGRFSGRQFSNSRSEMNVSTLELGDSALYLCASSVGSSKIPEQFFGPGTRLTVL.

The chain couples TRBV18 to TRBJ1-3; the D is unclear. Germline V gives CDR1 KGHSH, CDR2 LQKENI. This CDR3 is 15 amino acids long. Trimming left V 4 bases short and J 2 bases short, with 12 bases between. The CDR3 DNA reads TGTGCCAGCTCACTTACCGGGATCCCTGGAAACACCATATATTTT. Translated: CASSLTGIPGNTIYF.

The V and J genes are TRBV29-1 and TRBJ1-1, with a tentative D call TRBD1 (6 bases). Germline values: CDR1 SQVTM, CDR2 ANQGSEA. The CDR3 is made up of 11 amino acids. The germline V and J ends were trimmed by 7 bases and 8 bases, with 14 bases remaining between them. Here the CDR3 reads CSAMGAIEAFF. The CDR3 nucleotides read TGCAGCGCTATGGGGGCTATCGAAGCTTTCTTT.

The gene calls are TRBV6-6 and TRBJ1-2, with a weak D call TRBD1 (6 bases). This CDR3 has 14 amino acids. V was shortened by 5 bases and J by 6 bases, with 16 bases between the two germline ends. The germline V gene encodes CDR1 MNHNY and CDR2 SVGAGI (reference sequence). CDR3 sequence reads: CASSGTGFRDGYTF. Here the CDR3 DNA reads TGTGCCAGCAGTGGCACAGGGTTTCGCGATGGCTACACCTTC.

The rearrangement uses TRBV18 and TRBJ2-2; the match to TRBD2 covers 8 bases. CDR1 and CDR2 from the germline V gene are KGHSH and LQKENI. V lost 8 bases, J lost 6 bases, and 11 bases stayed unmatched. The CDR3 is 15 amino acids. The CDR3 DNA reads as TGTGCCAGCACCACCGGGACTAGGGGATCCGGGGAGCTGTTTTTT. Protein: CASTTGTRGSGELFF.

V usage is TRBV7-9 and J usage is TRBJ2-1; D is ambiguous. Trimming shortened V by 4 bases and J by 5 bases, and 21 bases separated the two germline ends. Per germline, CDR1 SEHNR and CDR2 FQNEAQ (reference sequence). CDR3 length: 17 amino acids. CDR3 protein: CASSSPGAGLFDNEQFF. Written as DNA, the CDR3 is TGTGCCAGCAGCTCGCCCGGAGCAGGTCTATTCGACAATGAGCAGTTCTTC. The full variable domain, completed using reference TRBV7-9 and TRBJ2-1, is DTGVSQNPRHKITKRGQNVTFRCDPISEHNRLYWYRQTLGQGPEFLTYFQNEAQLEKSRLLSDRFSAERPKGSFSTLEIQRTEQGDSAMYLCASSSPGAGLFDNEQFFGPGTRLTVL.

The chain couples TRBV9 to TRBJ2-2; unclear D gene. V lost 0 bases to trimming and J lost 4 bases, with 10 bases between them. CDR3 length equals 15 residues. The germline gives CDR1 SGDLS, CDR2 YYNGEE. The CDR3 loop is CASSVAISFTGELFF. The CDR3 nucleotides are TGTGCCAGCAGCGTAGCTATTAGCTTCACCGGGGAGCTGTTTTTT.

The chain employs TRBV2 and TRBJ2-1, with TRBD1 matching over 10 bases. V gave up 6 bases and J gave up 4 bases; unmatched junction bases: 6. The CDR3 length is 15 residues. From germline, CDR1 is SNHLY and CDR2 FYNNEI. For the CDR3, the DNA is TGTGCCAGCAGCTTTATGGACAGGGGGTACAATGAGCAGTTCTTC. Its translation: CASSFMDRGYNEQFF.

This chain links TRBV15 with TRBJ1-2, with D unclear. The CDR3 totals 12 residues. The germline V gene has CDR1 LNHNV and CDR2 YYDKDF (reference sequence). V lost 1 base to trimming and J lost 14 bases, with 14 bases between them. The CDR3 DNA reads as TGTGCCACCAGCAGAGCGGCCGTCGGGCGTACCTTC. Protein product: CATSRAAVGRTF. The full variable domain, rest sourced from reference TRBV15 and TRBJ1-2, is DAMVIQNPRYQVTQFGKPVTLSCSQTLNHNVMYWYQQKSSQAPKLLFHYYDKDFNNEADTPDNFQSRRPNTSFCFLDIRSPGLGDTAMYLCATSRAAVGRTFGSGTRLTVV.

This clone was seen once. The chain links TRBV7-2 to TRBJ2-2; tentative D call: TRBD2 (5 bases). Trimming took 2 bases from V and 1 from J, leaving 11 bases between them. Germline V lookup: CDR1 SGHTA, CDR2 FQGNSA. CDR3 length equals 16 residues. This CDR3 reads CASSLFGGLNTGELFF. CDR3 nucleotide sequence: TGTGCCAGCAGCTTATTCGGAGGTTTGAACACCGGGGAGCTGTTTTTT.